This TCR beta chain was profiled in a study of blood T cell repertoires in COVID-19. Whole-study context: Samples taken during acute and convalescent COVID-19 were collected in the United States, Italy and Spain. T cells, B-cell-depleted T cells, or PBMCs provided the cDNA or gDNA that served as material.

Sequenced by immunoSEQ multiplex PCR; TCRdb stores in-frame clones only, minus some. The sample contains roughly 260,000 clones, approximately 90% of which appear only once. The CDR3 extends over 15 amino acids. Germline lookup yields CDR1 LGHNT and CDR2 FRNRAP. Trimming took 4 bases from V and 5 from J; bases not matched to a gene: 5. Source material: peripheral blood. This chain joins TRBV12-5 and TRBJ1-1, with 12 nucleotides matching TRBD1. The receptor was derived from a man between 60 and 75 years old who had recovered from COVID-19. CDR3 in DNA: TGTGCTAGTGGTTGGGGACAGGGGGCATTTACTGAAGCTTTCTTT. It translates to CASGWGQGAFTEAFF.